The 21 T cell receptor beta chains below all came from one sample that was sequenced in a study of blood T cell repertoires in COVID-19 (dated by TCRdb to 2018 to 2021). Receptor amplification or capture employed the immunoSEQ multiplex PCR assay. TCRdb holds this immuneACCESS table with in-frame rearrangements only. Some clones are missing; in checked studies, unresolved V genes explain under half, and the rest has no known cause. In all, the sample holds hundreds of thousands of clones, and around 87% of those were seen once. The top ten clones comprise approximately 7.8% of the sample. Sample: peripheral blood. The receptors stem from a woman aged 45-65 years who had recovered from COVID-19.

The rearrangement links TRBV6-1 to TRBJ2-7, with D possibly TRBD1 on 5 matching bases. Trimming shortened V by 3 bases and J by 1 base, and 13 bases separated the two germline ends. Germline CDR1 is MNHNS and CDR2 is SASEGT. The CDR3 extends over 15 amino acids. This CDR3 reads CASSERPGRSYEQYF. The CDR3 DNA is TGTGCCAGCAGTGAGAGGCCAGGGCGATCCTACGAGCAGTACTTC.

The chain is built from TRBV10-3 and TRBJ1-1; 7 bases line up with TRBD1. CDR3 length: 15 residues. The ends lost 4 bases at V and 1 base at J; junction bases unmatched: 6. The germline V gene encodes CDR1 ENHRY and CDR2 SYGVKD. The CDR3 reads CAISGQGGANTEAFF. The CDR3, as DNA: TGTGCCATCAGTGGTCAGGGGGGAGCGAACACTGAAGCTTTCTTT.

The DNA for the CDR3 is TGTGCCAGCAGAGACAGGCCTTATAGCAATCAGCCCCAGCATTTT. This encodes CASRDRPYSNQPQHF. The chain uses TRBV6-5 and TRBJ1-5; D possibly corresponds to TRBD1 (6 bases). This CDR3 contains 15 residues. Germline V gene data show CDR1 as MNHEY and CDR2 as SVGAGI. Trimming took 6 bases from V and 0 from J, leaving 12 bases between them.

The V and J genes are TRBV6-2 or TRBV6-3 and TRBJ2-4; TRBD1 aligns across 7 bases. This CDR3 is 14 amino acids long. J lost 4 bases, V lost 5 bases, and 5 bases had no gene match. The germline V gene has CDR1 MNHEY and CDR2 SVGEGT. The chain's CDR3 is CASSQPGQKNIQYF. CDR3 in DNA: TGTGCCAGCAGTCAACCGGGACAGAAAAACATTCAGTACTTC.

J is TRBJ2-5 and V is TRBV3-1 (or the pseudogene TRBV3-2); TRBD2 might be the D (6 bases). Germline CDR1 and CDR2: LGHDT and YNNKEL (reference sequence). The length of the CDR3 is 16 residues. V was trimmed by 3 bases and J by 4 bases, leaving 18 bases between them. The CDR3 reads CASSQTRDSSGETQYF. The DNA for the CDR3 is TGTGCCAGCAGCCAGACCCGGGACTCATCGGGAGAGACCCAGTACTTC.

This sequence joins TRBV7-6 and TRBJ2-3; 11 bases align to TRBD2. Germline V lookup: CDR1 SGHVS, CDR2 FNYEAQ. The J segment lost 3 bases and the V segment lost 5 bases, leaving 4 bases of the junction unmatched. The length of the CDR3 is 15 residues. The CDR3 loop reads CASSPSGGPTDTQYF. DNA for the CDR3: TGTGCCAGCAGCCCTAGCGGGGGGCCGACAGATACGCAGTATTTT.

The chain is built from TRBV6-5 and TRBJ2-2; D is possibly TRBD2 (6 bases). Germline loops: CDR1 MNHEY, CDR2 SVGAGI. Between the trimmed V and J ends, which lost 0 bases and 3 bases, there was a span of 11 bases. The CDR3 extends over 16 amino acids. The CDR3 nucleotides are TGTGCCAGCAGTTACTCTGGCGGGGAGGACACCGGGGAGCTGTTTTTT. Residues: CASSYSGGEDTGELFF.

The chain uses TRBV6-5 and TRBJ1-1; D perhaps matches TRBD1 (6 bases). Trimming took 7 bases from V and 4 from J, leaving 13 bases between them. Germline CDR1 MNHEY, CDR2 SVGAGI. The CDR3 extends over 13 amino acids. The CDR3 loop reads CASKITGITEAFF. CDR3 nucleotide sequence: TGTGCCAGCAAGATCACAGGGATCACTGAAGCTTTCTTT.

The rearrangement uses TRBV18 and TRBJ1-1, with 10 nucleotides matching TRBD1. Germline CDR1 reads KGHSH; CDR2 reads LQKENI. The V gene end was trimmed by 3 bases and the J gene end by 0 bases; junction bases not matched to a gene: 13. The CDR3 loop spans 19 amino acids. Written as DNA, the CDR3 is TGTGCCAGCTCACCCAGGGGGGCAAGGGACAGGGGTATGAACACTGAAGCTTTCTTT. This sequence encodes CASSPRGARDRGMNTEAFF.

Here the CDR3 reads CAIASWGGLGGADTQYF. CDR3 coding DNA: TGTGCCATCGCCTCCTGGGGGGGACTAGGGGGTGCAGATACGCAGTATTTT. The rearrangement uses TRBV28 and TRBJ2-3; TRBD2 aligns across 8 bases. Germline CDR1 reads MDHEN; CDR2 reads SYDVKM. The length of the CDR3 is 17 residues. With 10 bases clipped from V and 4 bases from J, the junction kept 19 bases outside the gene matches.

This chain connects TRBV11-1 to TRBJ2-1, with 14 bases aligning to TRBD2. Germline CDR1 and CDR2: SGHAT and FQDESV (reference sequence). The V segment lost 5 bases and the J segment 12 bases; nucleotides outside the gene matches: 9. The CDR3 totals 15 residues. The DNA of the CDR3 is TGTGCCAGCAGCCCGGGGACTAGCGGGAGCTTTTCGCAGTTCTTC. This encodes CASSPGTSGSFSQFF.

This clone was counted only a few times. V usage is TRBV7-9 and J usage is TRBJ1-5; D possibly corresponds to TRBD1 (5 bases). This CDR3 region has 14 residues. Germline assignment: CDR1 SEHNR and CDR2 FQNEAQ (reference sequence). Deletions cut 1 base from V and 6 bases from J, with 10 bases between. The CDR3 region has the DNA TGTGCCAGCAGCTTAGGGGGGGTCGGTCAGCCCCAGCATTTT. Amino acids: CASSLGGVGQPQHF.

V usage is TRBV28 and J usage is TRBJ1-6; possible D gene TRBD1, 6 bases. The germline gives CDR1 MDHEN, CDR2 SYDVKM. The CDR3 runs to 15 residues. Trimming took off 6 bases at V and 6 bases at J, with 15 bases between the two ends. The CDR3 here is CASRRGGSFNSPLHF. The CDR3 DNA is TGTGCCAGCAGACGCGGGGGCAGCTTTAATTCACCCCTCCACTTT.

The V and J genes are TRBV19 and TRBJ1-2; D is undetermined. CDR1 is LNHDA, CDR2 SQIVND, per germline (reference sequence). CDR3 length: 12 residues. V lost 5 bases and J 9 bases, leaving 13 bases between the germline ends. The CDR3 is CASSQSGLSYTF. CDR3 coding DNA: TGTGCCAGTAGTCAAAGCGGATTGAGCTACACCTTC.

The chain links TRBV6-5 to TRBJ2-5; 8 nucleotides align to TRBD2. The CDR3 is 13 residues long. Germline V CDR1 and CDR2: MNHEY, SVGAGI. Germline trimming cut 10 bases from V and 3 bases from J; bases unmatched to any gene: 7. The CDR3 DNA reads TGTGCCACCGTGTACGGGGGGGAAGAGACCCAGTACTTC. Translated, it gives CATVYGGEETQYF.

The chain uses TRBV30 and TRBJ2-1; 13 positions match TRBD2. From germline, CDR1 is GTSNPN and CDR2 SVGIG (reference sequence). This CDR3 spans 17 amino acids. V trimming: 4 bases; J trimming: 6 bases; junction bases outside the gene matches: 12. The CDR3 DNA sequence: TGTGCCTGGACAAATGGGCAACTAGCGGGAGGGCCCAATGAGCAGTTCTTC. This sequence encodes CAWTNGQLAGGPNEQFF.

The V call is TRBV29-1, the J call TRBJ2-7; 11 bases are a match to TRBD2. With 5 bases clipped from V and 6 bases from J, the junction kept 6 bases outside the gene matches. Germline CDR1 SQVTM, CDR2 ANQGSEA. The CDR3 is 13 amino acids. CDR3 DNA: TGCAGCGTTACGGGACTAGCGGCGTTCGAGCAGTACTTC. It translates to CSVTGLAAFEQYF.

The rearrangement links TRBV7-2 to TRBJ2-2; D might be TRBD1 (6 bases). With 1 base removed from V and 4 bases from J, the gap between germline ends came to 13 bases. The germline gives CDR1 SGHTA, CDR2 FQGNSA. This CDR3 contains 16 residues. DNA for the CDR3: TGTGCCAGCAGCTTAGTTCGCGCAGGGGCCACCGGGGAGCTGTTTTTT. Its translation is CASSLVRAGATGELFF.

The CDR3 DNA reads as TGTGCCAGCAGCAGCCGGGACACAATTCCTAAGGAGCAGTACTTC. Its protein is CASSSRDTIPKEQYF. The J gene is TRBJ2-7, the V gene TRBV5-6; possibly TRBD1 for D (6 bases). Germline V gene data show CDR1 as SGHDT and CDR2 as YYEEEE. The length of the CDR3 is 15 residues. Trimming took 4 bases from V and 7 from J, leaving 21 bases between them.

This chain uses TRBV7-7 with TRBJ2-2; maybe TRBD1 (5 bases). Trimming shortened V by 1 base and J by 4 bases, and 7 bases separated the two germline ends. The CDR3 runs 14 residues. Germline V CDR1 and CDR2: SSHAT, FNYEAQ (reference sequence). As DNA, the CDR3 is TGTGCCAGCAGCTTAGGACAGCTCACCGGGGAGCTGTTTTTT. It translates to CASSLGQLTGELFF.

The V call is TRBV7-9, the J call TRBJ1-2, with D unresolved. The CDR3 contains 12 residues. Germline V gene data show CDR1 as SEHNR and CDR2 as FQNEAQ (reference sequence). V lost 2 bases, J lost 3 bases, and 4 bases lay in between. CDR3 DNA sequence: TGTGCCAGCAGCTTAAGAGACTATGGCTACACCTTC. Amino acids: CASSLRDYGYTF.